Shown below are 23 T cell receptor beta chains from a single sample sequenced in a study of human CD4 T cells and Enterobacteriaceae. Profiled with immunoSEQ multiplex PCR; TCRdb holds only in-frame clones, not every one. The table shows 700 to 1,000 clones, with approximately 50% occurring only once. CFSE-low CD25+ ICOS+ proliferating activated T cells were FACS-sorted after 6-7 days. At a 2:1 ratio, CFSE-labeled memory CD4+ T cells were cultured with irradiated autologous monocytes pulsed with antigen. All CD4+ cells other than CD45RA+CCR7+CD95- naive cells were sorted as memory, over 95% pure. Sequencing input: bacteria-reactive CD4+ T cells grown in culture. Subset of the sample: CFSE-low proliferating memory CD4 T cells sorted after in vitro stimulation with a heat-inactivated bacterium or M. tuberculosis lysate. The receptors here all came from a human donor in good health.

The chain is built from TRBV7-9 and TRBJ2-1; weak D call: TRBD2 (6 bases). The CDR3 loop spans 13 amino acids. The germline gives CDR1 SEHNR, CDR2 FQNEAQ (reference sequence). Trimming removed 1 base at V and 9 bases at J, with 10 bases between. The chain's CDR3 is CASSLVLGGEQFF. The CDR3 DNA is TGTGCCAGCAGCTTAGTCCTGGGGGGTGAGCAGTTCTTC.

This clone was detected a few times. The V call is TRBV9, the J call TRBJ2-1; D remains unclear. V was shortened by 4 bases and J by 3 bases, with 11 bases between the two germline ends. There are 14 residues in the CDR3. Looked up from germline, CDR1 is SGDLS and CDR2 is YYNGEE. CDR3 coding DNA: TGTGCCAGCAGCACCTACCCATTCTACAATGAGCAGTTCTTC. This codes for CASSTYPFYNEQFF.

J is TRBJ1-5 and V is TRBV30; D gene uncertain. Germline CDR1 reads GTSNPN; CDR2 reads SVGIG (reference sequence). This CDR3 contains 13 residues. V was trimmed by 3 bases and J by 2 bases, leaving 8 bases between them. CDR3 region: CAWSSNGNQPQHF. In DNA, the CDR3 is TGTGCCTGGAGCTCGAATGGCAATCAGCCCCAGCATTTT.

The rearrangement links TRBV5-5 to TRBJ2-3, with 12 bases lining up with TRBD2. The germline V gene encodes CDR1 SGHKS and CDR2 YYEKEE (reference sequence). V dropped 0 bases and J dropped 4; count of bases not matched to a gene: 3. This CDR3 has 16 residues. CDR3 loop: CASSLGLAGEADTQYF. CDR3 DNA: TGTGCCAGCAGCTTGGGACTAGCGGGAGAGGCAGATACGCAGTATTTT. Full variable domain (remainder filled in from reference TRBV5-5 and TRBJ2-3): DAGVTQSPTHLIKTRGQQVTLRCSPISGHKSVSWYQQVLGQGPQFIFQYYEKEERGRGNFPDRFSARQFPNYSSELNVNALLLGDSALYLCASSLGLAGEADTQYFGPGTRLTVL.

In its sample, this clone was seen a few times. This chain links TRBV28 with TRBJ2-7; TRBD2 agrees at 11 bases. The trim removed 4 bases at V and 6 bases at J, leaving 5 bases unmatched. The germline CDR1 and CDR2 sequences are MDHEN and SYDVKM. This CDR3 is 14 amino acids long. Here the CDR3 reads CASSSLAGGREQYF. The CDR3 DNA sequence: TGTGCCAGCAGTTCCTTAGCGGGAGGGCGCGAGCAGTACTTC. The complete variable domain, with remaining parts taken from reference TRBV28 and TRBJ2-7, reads DVKVTQSSRYLVKRTGEKVFLECVQDMDHENMFWYRQDPGLGLRLIYFSYDVKMKEKGDIPEGYSVSREKKERFSLILESASTNQTSMYLCASSSLAGGREQYFGPGTRLTVT.

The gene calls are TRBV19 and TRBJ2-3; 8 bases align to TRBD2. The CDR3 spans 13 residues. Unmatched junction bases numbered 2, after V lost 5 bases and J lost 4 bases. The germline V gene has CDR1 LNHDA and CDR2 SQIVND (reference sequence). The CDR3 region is CASSLGLADTQYF. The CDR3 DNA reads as TGTGCCAGTAGTCTGGGACTAGCAGATACGCAGTATTTT.

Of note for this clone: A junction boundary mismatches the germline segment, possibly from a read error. The CDR3 DNA follows: TGTGCCAGCAGTCGGGACAGGGGTTACGAGCAGCACTTC. Protein: CASSRDRGYEQHF. The chain is built from TRBV6-5 and TRBJ2-7; 10 positions match TRBD1. This CDR3 contains 13 residues. Per the germline V gene, CDR1 is MNHEY and CDR2 is SVGAGI.

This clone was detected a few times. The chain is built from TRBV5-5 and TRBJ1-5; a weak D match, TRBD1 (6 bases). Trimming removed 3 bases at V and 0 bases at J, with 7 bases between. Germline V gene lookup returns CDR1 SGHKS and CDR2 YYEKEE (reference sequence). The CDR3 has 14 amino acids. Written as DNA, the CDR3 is TGTGCCAGCAGCTGGACAGTTAGCAATCAGCCCCAGCATTTT. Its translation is CASSWTVSNQPQHF.

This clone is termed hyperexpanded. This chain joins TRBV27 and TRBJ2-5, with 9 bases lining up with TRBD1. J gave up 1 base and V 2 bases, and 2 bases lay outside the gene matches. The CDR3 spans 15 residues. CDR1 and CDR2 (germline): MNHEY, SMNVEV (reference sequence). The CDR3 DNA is TGTGCCAGCAGTTTAGGACAGGGGTCCCAAGAGACCCAGTACTTC. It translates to CASSLGQGSQETQYF.

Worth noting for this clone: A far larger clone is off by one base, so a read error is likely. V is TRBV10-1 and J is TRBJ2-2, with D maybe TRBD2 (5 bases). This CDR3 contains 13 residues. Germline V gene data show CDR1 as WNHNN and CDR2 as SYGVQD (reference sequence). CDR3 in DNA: TGCGCCAGCAGTGACGGGAACACCGGGGAGCTGGTTTTT. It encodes CASSDGNTGELVF.

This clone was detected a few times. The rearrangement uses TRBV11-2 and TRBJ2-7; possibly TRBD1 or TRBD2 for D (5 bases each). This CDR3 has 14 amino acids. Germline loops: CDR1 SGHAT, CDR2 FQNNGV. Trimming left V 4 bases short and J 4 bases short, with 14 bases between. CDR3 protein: CASSSLGALYEQYF. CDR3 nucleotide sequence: TGTGCCAGCAGCTCACTCGGGGCCCTTTACGAGCAGTACTTC. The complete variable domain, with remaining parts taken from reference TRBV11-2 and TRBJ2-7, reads EAGVAQSPRYKIIEKRQSVAFWCNPISGHATLYWYQQILGQGPKLLIQFQNNGVVDDSQLPKDRFSAERLKGVDSTLKIQPAKLEDSAVYLCASSSLGALYEQYFGPGTRLTVT.

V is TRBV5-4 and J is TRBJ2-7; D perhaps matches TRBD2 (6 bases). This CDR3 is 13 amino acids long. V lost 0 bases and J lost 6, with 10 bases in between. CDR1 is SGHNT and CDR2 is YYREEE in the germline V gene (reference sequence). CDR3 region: CASSLELASEQYF. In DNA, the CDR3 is TGTGCCAGCAGCTTGGAACTAGCAAGCGAGCAGTACTTC.

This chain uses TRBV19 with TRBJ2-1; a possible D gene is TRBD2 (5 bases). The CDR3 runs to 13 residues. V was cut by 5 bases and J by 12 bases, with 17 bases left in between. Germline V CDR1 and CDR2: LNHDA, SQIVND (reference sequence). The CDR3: CASSPPTSFRQFF. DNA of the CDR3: TGTGCCAGTAGTCCCCCAACTAGTTTTCGGCAGTTCTTC. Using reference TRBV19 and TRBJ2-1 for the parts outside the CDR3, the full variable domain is DGGITQSPKYLFRKEGQNVTLSCEQNLNHDAMYWYRQDPGQGLRLIYYSQIVNDFQKGDIAEGYSVSREKKESFPLTVTSAQKNPTAFYLCASSPPTSFRQFFGPGTRLTVL.

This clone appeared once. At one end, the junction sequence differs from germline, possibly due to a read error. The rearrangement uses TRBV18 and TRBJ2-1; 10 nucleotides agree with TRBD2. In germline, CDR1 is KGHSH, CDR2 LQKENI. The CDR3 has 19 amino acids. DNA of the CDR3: TGTGCCAGCTCACCATTCCCTAGCGGGAGCGCTGGAACCTACAATGAGCGGTTCTTC. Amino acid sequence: CASSPFPSGSAGTYNERFF.

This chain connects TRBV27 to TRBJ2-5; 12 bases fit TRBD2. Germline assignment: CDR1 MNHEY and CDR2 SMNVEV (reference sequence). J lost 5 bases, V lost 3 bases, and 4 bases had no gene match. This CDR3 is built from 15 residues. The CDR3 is CASSLTSGSLETQYF. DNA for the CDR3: TGTGCCAGCAGTTTGACTAGCGGGAGCCTGGAGACCCAGTACTTC.

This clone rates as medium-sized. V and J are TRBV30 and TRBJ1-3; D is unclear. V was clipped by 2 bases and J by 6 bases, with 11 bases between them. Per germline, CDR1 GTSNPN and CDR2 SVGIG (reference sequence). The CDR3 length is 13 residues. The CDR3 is CAWSPWPVNTIYF. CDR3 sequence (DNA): TGTGCCTGGAGTCCCTGGCCAGTAAACACCATATATTTT. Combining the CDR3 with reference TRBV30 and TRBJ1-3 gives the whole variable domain SQTIHQWPATLVQPVGSPLSLECTVEGTSNPNLYWYRQAAGRGLQLLFYSVGIGQISSEVPQNLSASRPQDRQFILSSKKLLLSDSGFYLCAWSPWPVNTIYFGEGSWLTVV.

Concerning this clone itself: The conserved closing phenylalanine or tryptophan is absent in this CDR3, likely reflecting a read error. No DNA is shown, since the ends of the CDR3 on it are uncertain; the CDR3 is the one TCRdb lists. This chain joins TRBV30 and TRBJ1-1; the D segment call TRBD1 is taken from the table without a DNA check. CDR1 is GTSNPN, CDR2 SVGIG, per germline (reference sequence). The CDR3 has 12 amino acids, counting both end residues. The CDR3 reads CARHLRGRPSFL.

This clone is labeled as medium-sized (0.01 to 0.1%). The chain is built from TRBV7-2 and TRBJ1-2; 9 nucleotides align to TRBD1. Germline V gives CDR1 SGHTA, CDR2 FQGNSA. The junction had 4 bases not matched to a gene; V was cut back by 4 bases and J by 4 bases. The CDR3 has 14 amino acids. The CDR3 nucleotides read TGTGCCAGCAGCTCTCAGGGACAGGGCTATGGCTACACCTTC. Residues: CASSSQGQGYGYTF. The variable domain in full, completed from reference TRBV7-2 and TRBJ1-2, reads GAGVSQSPSNKVTEKGKDVELRCDPISGHTALYWYRQSLGQGLEFLIYFQGNSAPDKSGLPSDRFSAERTGGSVSTLTIQRTQQEDSAVYLCASSSQGQGYGYTFGSGTRLTVV.

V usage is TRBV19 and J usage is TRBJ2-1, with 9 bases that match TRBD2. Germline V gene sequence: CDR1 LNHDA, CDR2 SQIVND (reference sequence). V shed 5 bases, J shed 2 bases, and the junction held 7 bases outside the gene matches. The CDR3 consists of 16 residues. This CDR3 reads CASSLDLAGTYNEQFF. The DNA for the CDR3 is TGTGCCAGTAGTCTCGATCTAGCGGGGACCTACAATGAGCAGTTCTTC.

The CDR3 coding sequence is TGTGCCAGCAGCCGTGAACCCGGGACGGTTAATGAAAAACTGTTTTTT. Translating it yields CASSREPGTVNEKLFF. The V gene is TRBV5-5, the J gene TRBJ1-4, with a weak D call TRBD1 (5 bases). The CDR3 totals 16 residues. Germline assignment: CDR1 SGHKS and CDR2 YYEKEE (reference sequence). Trimming shortened V by 4 bases and J by 4 bases, and 17 bases separated the two germline ends.

The CDR3 here is CASSLTWGPEGDTQYF. As DNA, the CDR3 is TGTGCCAGCAGCCTCACTTGGGGGCCCGAGGGGGATACGCAGTATTTT. J is TRBJ2-3 and V is TRBV11-2; tentative D call: TRBD1 (6 bases). Germline V gene data show CDR1 as SGHAT and CDR2 as FQNNGV. V dropped 5 bases and J dropped 6 bases, with 21 bases sitting between them. The CDR3 loop spans 16 amino acids.

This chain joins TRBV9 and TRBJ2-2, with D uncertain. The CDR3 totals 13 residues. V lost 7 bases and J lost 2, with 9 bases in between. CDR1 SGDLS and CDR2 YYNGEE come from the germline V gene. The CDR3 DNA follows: TGTGCCAGCGGCGAGCCCAACACCGGGGAGCTGTTTTTT. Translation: CASGEPNTGELFF.

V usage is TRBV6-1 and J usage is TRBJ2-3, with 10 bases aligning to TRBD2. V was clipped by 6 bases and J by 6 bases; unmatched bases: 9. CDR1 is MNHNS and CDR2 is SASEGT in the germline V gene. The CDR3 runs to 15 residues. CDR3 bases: TGTGCCAGCAGGGGGGGGAGTAGCGGGAGGGATACGCAGTATTTT. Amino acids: CASRGGSSGRDTQYF.